This paragraph covers one TCR beta chain sequence. Its antigen is currently not known. Base qualities are missing; no much larger clone stands one base away. Whole blood was collected in K2EDTA tubes by collaborating institutions according to the institutions' own protocols. For TCRbeta analysis, collaborator samples were shipped as frozen whole blood, as isolated PBMCs, or as DNA extracted from either sample type. This specimen comes from a study of blood T cell repertoires in COVID-19 (dated by TCRdb to the early 2020s). Study-wide context: Collaborator samples came from the United States, Italy and Spain and covered acute and convalescent phases of COVID-19. The repertoires were released in a freely available public database meant as a resource for research on the immune response to SARS-CoV-2. The sample metadata nearly always contained a de-identified subject ID, COVID-19 status, age in years and sex. The samples were drawn from the first 160 participants of the ongoing ImmuneRACE study and from over 950 subjects provided by 6 global collaborators. The dataset comprised deeply sampled blood TCRbeta repertoires from subjects exposed to, actively infected with, or recovered from COVID-19. The prospective study material was composed of cDNA or gDNA derived from T cells, B-cell-depleted T cells, or PBMCs. Where available, HLA class I and class II types were obtained from metadata supplied by the sample provider rather than from assay-based typing.

TCRbeta CDR3 regions were amplified from genomic DNA using the immunoSEQ Assay, a bias-controlled multiplex PCR. Processing in the source paper ran as follows. The number of nucleated cells in each sample was estimated from the amplification of reference gene primers within the assay. To quantify the absolute abundance of each unique TCRbeta CDR3 rearrangement, sequence reads were collapsed and filtered. Productive Simpson clonality was computed per sample as the square root of Simpson's diversity index over productive rearrangements. TCRdb retrieved this table from immuneACCESS and kept in-frame rearrangements only. Not all clones are present; in checked studies, unresolved V genes account for under half, and no reason is known for the remainder. D and trimming come from the DNA, and the V and J calls and clone size come from that table. Here the sample has about 92,000 clones; 75% to 90% occur a single time. The ten most abundant clones make up over 9% of the sample.

Counted from cysteine to phenylalanine, this CDR3 has 17 amino acids. The DNA shown is the 51-base CDR3, in frame from base 1. A distance of 15 bases separates the germline ends of V and J, which lose 4 bases and 0 bases respectively. Via the germline V gene (reference sequence), CDR1 is LNHDA and CDR2 SQIVND. What the authors observed across the whole study: The quantity of clinical and demographic metadata differed by source and by participant and was supplied without curation.

The sample consisted of peripheral blood. The sequence links TRBV19 to TRBJ1-4; TRBD1 might be the D gene, on 6 matching bases. The receptor's source is a woman aged 70-85 years with acute or convalescent COVID-19. The nucleotide sequence is given as TGTGCCAGTAGTAACAGGGTGATTGGTGCAACTAATGAAAAACTGTTTTTT. This is translated as CASSNRVIGATNEKLFF.